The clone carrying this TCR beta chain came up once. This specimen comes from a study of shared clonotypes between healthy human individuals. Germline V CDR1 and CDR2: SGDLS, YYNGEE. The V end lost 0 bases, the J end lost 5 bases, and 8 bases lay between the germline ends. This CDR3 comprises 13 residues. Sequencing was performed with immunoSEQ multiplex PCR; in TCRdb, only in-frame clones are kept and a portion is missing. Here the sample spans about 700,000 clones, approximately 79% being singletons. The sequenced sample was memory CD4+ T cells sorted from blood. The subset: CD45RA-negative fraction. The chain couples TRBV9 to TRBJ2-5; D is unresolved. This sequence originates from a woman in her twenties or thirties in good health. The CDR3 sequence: CASSVDSGETQYF. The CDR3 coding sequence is TGTGCCAGCAGCGTAGATAGTGGGGAGACCCAGTACTTC. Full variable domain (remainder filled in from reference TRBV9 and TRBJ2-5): DSGVTQTPKHLITATGQRVTLRCSPRSGDLSVYWYQQSLDQGLQFLIQYYNGEERAKGNILERFSAQQFPDLHSELNLSSLELGDSALYFCASSVDSGETQYFGPGTRLLVL.